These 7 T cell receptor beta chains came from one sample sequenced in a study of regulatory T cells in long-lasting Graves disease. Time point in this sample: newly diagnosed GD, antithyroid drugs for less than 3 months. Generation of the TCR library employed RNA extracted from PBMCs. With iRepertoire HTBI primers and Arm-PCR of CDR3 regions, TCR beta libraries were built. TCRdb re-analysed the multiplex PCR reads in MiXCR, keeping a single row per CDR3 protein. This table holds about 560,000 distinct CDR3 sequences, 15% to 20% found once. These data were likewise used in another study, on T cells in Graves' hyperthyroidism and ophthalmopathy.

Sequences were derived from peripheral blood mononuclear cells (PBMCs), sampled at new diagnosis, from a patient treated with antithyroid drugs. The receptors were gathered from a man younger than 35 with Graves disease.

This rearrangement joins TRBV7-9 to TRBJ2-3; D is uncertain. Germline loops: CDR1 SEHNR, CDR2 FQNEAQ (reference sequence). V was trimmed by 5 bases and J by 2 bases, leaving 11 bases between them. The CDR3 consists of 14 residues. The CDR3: CASSPTANTDTQYF. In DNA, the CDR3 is TGTGCCAGCAGCCCCACAGCAAACACAGATACGCAGTATTTT.

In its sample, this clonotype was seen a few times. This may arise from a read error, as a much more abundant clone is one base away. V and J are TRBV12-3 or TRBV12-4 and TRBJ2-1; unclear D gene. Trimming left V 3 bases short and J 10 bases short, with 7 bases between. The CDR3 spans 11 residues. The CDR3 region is CASSFVGEQFF. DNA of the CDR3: TGTGCCAGCAGTTTTGTGGGGGAGCAGTTCTTC.

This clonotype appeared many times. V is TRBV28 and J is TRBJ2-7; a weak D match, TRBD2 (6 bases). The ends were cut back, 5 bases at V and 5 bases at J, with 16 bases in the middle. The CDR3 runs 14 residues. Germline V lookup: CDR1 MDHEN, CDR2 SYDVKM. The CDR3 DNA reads TGTGCCAGCAGTCCCACGACTAGTGCCCACGAGCAGTACTTC. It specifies CASSPTTSAHEQYF.

Written as DNA, the CDR3 is TGTGCCATCAGTGACCCGGGACTCTTCTGGCAGCCCCAGCATTTT. Protein sequence: CAISDPGLFWQPQHF. The rearrangement joins TRBV10-3 to TRBJ1-5, with a possible D match to TRBD1 (5 bases). V lost 3 bases and J 7 bases, leaving 16 bases between the germline ends. From germline, CDR1 is ENHRY and CDR2 SYGVKD. This CDR3 has 15 amino acids.

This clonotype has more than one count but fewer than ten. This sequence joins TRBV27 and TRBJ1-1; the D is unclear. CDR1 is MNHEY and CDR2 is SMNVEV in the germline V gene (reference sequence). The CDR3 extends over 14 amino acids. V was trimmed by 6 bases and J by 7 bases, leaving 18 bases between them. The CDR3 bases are TGTGCCAGCAGACGGATAGAGTCGCCCGGTGAAGCTTTCTTT. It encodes CASRRIESPGEAFF.

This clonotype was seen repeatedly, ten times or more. The CDR3 region is CASSRGTSGRSEIAKNIQYF. Written as DNA, the CDR3 is TGTGCCAGCAGCCGGGGGACTAGCGGGAGGTCCGAGATAGCCAAAAACATTCAGTACTTC. The chain employs TRBV13 and TRBJ2-4, with 15 bases that match TRBD2. Per germline, CDR1 PRHDT and CDR2 FYEKMQ (reference sequence). The CDR3 sequence is 20 residues long. V dropped 5 bases and J dropped 0; count of bases not matched to a gene: 11.

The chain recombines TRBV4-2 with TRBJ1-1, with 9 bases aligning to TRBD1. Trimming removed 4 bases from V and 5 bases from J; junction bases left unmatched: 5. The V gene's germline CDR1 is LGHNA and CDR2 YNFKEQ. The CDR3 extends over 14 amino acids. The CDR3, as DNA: TGTGCCAGCAGCCTACAGGGGGCTTGGACTGAAGCTTTCTTT. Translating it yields CASSLQGAWTEAFF.